This TCR beta chain came from a study of beta chain features in type 1 diabetes. All of the isolated RNA was reverse transcribed, so expressed TCRB transcripts were sequenced. Here immunoSEQ multiplex PCR was the method, and the copy in TCRdb shows in-frame clones only, minus some. The data contain roughly 400,000 clones, 11% to 15% of them singletons. Germline V gene sequence: CDR1 MGHRA, CDR2 YSYEKL. Trimming removed 0 bases from V and 7 bases from J, with 3 bases in between. This CDR3 spans 11 amino acids. About this clone: Its antigen is as yet unknown.

Study results and limitations: TCRB rearrangement may or may not be influenced by HLA type; here this remained unresolved. The naive, central memory and Treg TCRB repertoires of patients appeared to be more similar to one another than those of healthy donors. Fewer insertions but more deletions were seen at VDJ junctions in type 1 diabetes patients. Patients with Type 1 diabetes showed moderately but significantly shorter TCRB CDR3s in all four CD4+ subsets.

The V and J genes are TRBV4-1 and TRBJ2-5; D is undetermined. The TCR sequence derives from a man aged 30 to 45 in good health. Sequencing was carried out using naive CD4+ T cells from blood. The CDR3: CASSQERTQYF. The CDR3 DNA follows: TGCGCCAGCAGCCAAGAGAGGACCCAGTACTTC.